This T cell receptor beta chain was identified during a study of T cells expressing NK-cell markers. Broader study findings: In several donors, these clonotypes also led the CD3+CD56-NKG2C+ fraction.

The germline V gene has CDR1 SGHNT and CDR2 YYREEE (reference sequence). This CDR3 is built from 14 residues. TCRdb re-called the 5' RACE reads and gives one entry per CDR3 protein, without DNA. The listing contains about 450,000 distinct CDR3 sequences. A word on this clonotype: Antigen specificity is unknown.

The V gene is TRBV5-4, the J gene TRBJ2-2; with no DNA, the TCRdb D assignment of TRBD1 cannot be verified. Sequencing was carried out using blood T cells: a sorted CD56 or NKG2C T cell subset, CD4+ or CD8+ T cells, or bulk PBMC T cells (not recorded which). The receptor was derived from a woman aged 18 to 75 in good health. The chain's CDR3 is CASGQGGATGELFF.